This TCR beta chain was captured in a study of T cell repertoires in cytomegalovirus infection. Study details: Shared public TCR beta signatures pointed to both CMV infection and a matching HLA type.

Germline lookup yields CDR1 SQVTM and CDR2 ANQGSEA. With 4 bases removed from V and 5 bases from J, the gap between germline ends came to 5 bases. CDR3 length: 10 amino acids. This clonotype appeared a few times. Its target is not known. TCRdb reprocessed the reads with MiXCR, giving one entry per CDR3 protein. The sample contains about 150,000 distinct CDR3 sequences, about a sixth of which appear only once. The study's findings and limits: Cumulative public TCR beta family frequency identified carriers of CMV plus the relevant HLA. The ex vivo response was dominated by HLA-C-restricted CMV-specific TCR beta clonotypes.

This TCR was sampled from a human donor in good health (CMV status not recorded). Some clones in this sample may be carry-over from other donors' samples. Sequencing used CD8+ T cells from PBMCs. The chain uses TRBV29-1 and TRBJ2-5; D is ambiguous. CDR3 protein: CSVGRETQYF. The CDR3 coding sequence is TGCAGCGTTGGTAGGGAGACCCAGTACTTC.